The 19 T cell receptor beta chains below were found in one sample sequenced in a study of blood T cell repertoires in COVID-19. TCRdb's copy holds only in-frame clones and misses some; the assay was immunoSEQ multiplex PCR. The sample has 65,000 to 90,000 clones, 80% to 95% seen once. The sample comprised peripheral blood. Every receptor here comes from a human donor in a cohort sampled during active COVID-19.

V usage is TRBV12-3 or TRBV12-4 and J usage is TRBJ2-7; a possible D gene is TRBD1 (5 bases). The ends were cut back, 6 bases at V and 2 bases at J, with 11 bases in the middle. The CDR3 loop spans 13 amino acids. The CDR3 region has the DNA TGTGCCAGCAGCGACAGTTTTGCCTACGAGCAGTACTTC. Its protein is CASSDSFAYEQYF.

The chain has TRBV9 and TRBJ2-2; 8 nucleotides line up with TRBD2. The V gene end was trimmed by 0 bases and the J gene end by 3 bases; junction bases not matched to a gene: 4. This CDR3 comprises 16 residues. Germline V gene sequence: CDR1 SGDLS, CDR2 YYNGEE. The CDR3 here is CASSVVGSGDTGELFF. The CDR3 DNA reads as TGTGCCAGCAGCGTAGTTGGTAGCGGGGACACCGGGGAGCTGTTTTTT.

This chain joins TRBV5-6 and TRBJ2-2; 11 bases align to TRBD1. J lost 5 bases, V lost 6 bases, and 15 bases had no gene match. Germline CDR1 reads SGHDT; CDR2 reads YYEEEE. The CDR3 has 18 amino acids. The CDR3 loop reads CASTTESDRGLSTGELFF. The CDR3, as DNA: TGTGCCAGCACCACTGAGTCGGACAGGGGGCTTTCGACCGGGGAGCTGTTTTTT.

This chain connects TRBV11-2 to TRBJ1-4; D not certain. Per germline, CDR1 SGHAT and CDR2 FQNNGV. V lost 1 base, J lost 7 bases, and 7 bases lay in between. This CDR3 is built from 13 residues. CDR3 in amino acids: CASSLGGSEKLFF. CDR3 bases: TGTGCCAGCAGCTTAGGTGGTAGTGAAAAACTGTTTTTT.

The chain recombines TRBV6-1 with TRBJ1-1; unclear D gene. V dropped 2 bases and J dropped 0 bases, with 10 bases sitting between them. Germline assignment: CDR1 MNHNS and CDR2 SASEGT. This CDR3 spans 15 amino acids. The CDR3: CASSELGRMNTEAFF. The CDR3 DNA reads TGTGCCAGCAGTGAATTGGGCCGCATGAACACTGAAGCTTTCTTT.

Note on this clone: The same CDR3 can be traced to other DNA sequences in this sample. This rearrangement joins TRBV27 to TRBJ1-3; D is perhaps TRBD1 (5 bases). CDR1 is MNHEY and CDR2 is SMNVEV in the germline V gene (reference sequence). V lost 3 bases and J 0 bases, leaving 6 bases between the germline ends. This CDR3 contains 14 residues. The CDR3: CASSLQGSGNTIYF. The CDR3 DNA sequence: TGTGCCAGCAGTTTGCAGGGCTCTGGAAACACCATATATTTT.

The rearrangement joins TRBV4-1 to TRBJ1-1; 8 bases are shared with TRBD1. The CDR3 spans 18 residues. Trimming took 3 bases from V and 0 from J; bases not matched to a gene: 12. Germline V gene data show CDR1 as MGHRA and CDR2 as YSYEKL. CDR3: CASSHVPGQELVNTEAFF. In DNA, the CDR3 is TGCGCCAGCAGCCACGTTCCGGGACAGGAGTTAGTGAACACTGAAGCTTTCTTT.

The gene calls are TRBV28 and TRBJ1-2; TRBD1 might be the D (6 bases). Trimming took off 4 bases at V and 1 base at J, with 16 bases between the two ends. Germline CDR1 MDHEN, CDR2 SYDVKM. The CDR3 is 16 amino acids. The CDR3: CASSSPLPGVNYGYTF. Written as DNA, the CDR3 is TGTGCCAGCAGTTCCCCCCTCCCAGGGGTTAACTATGGCTACACCTTC.

This CDR3 reads CASSQRLNTEAFF. The CDR3 DNA sequence: TGTGCCAGCAGCCAAAGACTAAACACTGAAGCTTTCTTT. V and J are TRBV7-8 and TRBJ1-1; D unresolved. The CDR3 has 13 amino acids. With 5 bases removed from V and 2 bases from J, the gap between germline ends came to 9 bases. The germline V gene has CDR1 SGHVS and CDR2 FQNEAQ.

The rearrangement uses TRBV12-3 or TRBV12-4 and TRBJ2-5, with D possibly matching TRBD1 (5 bases). The V and J ends lost 5 bases and 5 bases respectively, with 9 bases between them. The length of the CDR3 is 12 residues. This CDR3 is CASSRHRETQYF. The DNA for the CDR3 is TGTGCCAGCAGTCGACACAGGGAGACCCAGTACTTC.

This chain links TRBV28 with TRBJ1-2; 8 nucleotides align to TRBD1. Trimming removed 8 bases from V and 4 bases from J; junction bases left unmatched: 9. The CDR3 covers 14 residues. CDR1 is MDHEN, CDR2 SYDVKM, per germline. CDR3 residues: CASGQGGMIYGYTF. The CDR3 nucleotides read TGTGCCAGCGGACAGGGTGGAATGATCTATGGCTACACCTTC.

The rearrangement joins TRBV4-3 to TRBJ1-2; possibly TRBD1 for D (5 bases). The CDR3 has 16 amino acids. Trimming took 1 base from V and 4 from J, leaving 16 bases between them. Germline CDR1 reads LGHNA; CDR2 reads YSLEER. The CDR3 DNA sequence: TGCGCCAGCAGCCAAGGGGGCCAGGACCACCCCTATGGCTACACCTTC. Encoded protein: CASSQGGQDHPYGYTF.

The chain recombines TRBV30 with TRBJ2-2; 10 bases line up with TRBD1. The CDR3 has 16 residues. V lost 0 bases, J lost 6 bases, and 7 bases stayed unmatched. Germline V gives CDR1 GTSNPN, CDR2 SVGIG (reference sequence). The CDR3 DNA is TGTGCCTGGAGTGTACCGGGACAGGGGCAACCCGGGGAGCTGTTTTTT. Its protein product is CAWSVPGQGQPGELFF.

The genes are TRBV6-8 and TRBJ1-5; possible D gene TRBD1, 5 bases. Between the trimmed V and J ends, which lost 8 bases and 1 base, there was a span of 15 bases. CDR1 and CDR2 (germline): MNHGY, SAAAGT. This CDR3 contains 15 residues. The CDR3 reads CASPGGEQSNQPQHF. The CDR3 DNA follows: TGTGCCAGCCCCGGGGGGGAGCAAAGCAATCAGCCCCAGCATTTT.

This chain links TRBV4-2 with TRBJ2-7; 9 bases agree with TRBD1. The germline V gene has CDR1 LGHNA and CDR2 YNFKEQ. V was clipped by 0 bases and J by 0 bases; unmatched bases: 3. The CDR3 consists of 16 residues. CDR3 nucleotides: TGTGCCAGCAGCCAAGATACAGGGGGCGCCTCCTACGAGCAGTACTTC. Translated: CASSQDTGGASYEQYF.

The V gene is TRBV28, the J gene TRBJ1-2; D remains ambiguous. The CDR3 length is 13 residues. Trimming removed 1 base at V and 4 bases at J, with 7 bases between. CDR1 is MDHEN, CDR2 SYDVKM, per germline. The CDR3 coding sequence is TGTGCCAGCAGTTTATCGCAGGCCTATGGCTACACCTTC. It translates to CASSLSQAYGYTF.

CDR3 coding DNA: TGTGCCAGCAGGGGGAGGTTTGAAGCTTTCTTT. It is translated as CASRGRFEAFF. The chain carries TRBV12-3 or TRBV12-4 and TRBJ1-1; no reliable D call. The CDR3 length is 11 residues. The V end was cut by 6 bases, the J end by 7 bases, with 9 bases between.

The V call is TRBV5-4, the J call TRBJ1-1, with 7 bases that match TRBD1. V lost 4 bases and J lost 5; bases outside the gene matches: 11. The germline V gene encodes CDR1 SGHNT and CDR2 YYREEE (reference sequence). The CDR3 covers 15 residues. The CDR3 loop reads CASSPPAGGRTEAFF. The CDR3 nucleotides read TGTGCCAGCAGCCCTCCGGCAGGGGGAAGGACTGAAGCTTTCTTT. The variable domain in full, with the rest retrieved from reference TRBV5-4 and TRBJ1-1, is ETGVTQSPTHLIKTRGQQVTLRCSSQSGHNTVSWYQQALGQGPQFIFQYYREEENGRGNFPPRFSGLQFPNYSSELNVNALELDDSALYLCASSPPAGGRTEAFFGQGTRLTVV.

V is TRBV14 and J is TRBJ2-3; tentatively, D is TRBD2 (6 bases). The CDR3 is 15 amino acids. CDR1 and CDR2 (germline): SGHDN, FVKESK. Trimming stripped 2 bases from V and 3 bases from J, with 12 bases between. This CDR3 reads CASSQPGLPTDTQYF. The CDR3 DNA reads as TGTGCCAGCAGCCAACCCGGACTACCTACAGATACGCAGTATTTT. Looking up the rest from reference TRBV14 and TRBJ2-3 gives the full variable domain: EAGVTQFPSHSVIEKGQTVTLRCDPISGHDNLYWYRRVMGKEIKFLLHFVKESKQDESGMPNNRFLAERTGGTYSTLKVQPAELEDSGVYFCASSQPGLPTDTQYFGPGTRLTVL.